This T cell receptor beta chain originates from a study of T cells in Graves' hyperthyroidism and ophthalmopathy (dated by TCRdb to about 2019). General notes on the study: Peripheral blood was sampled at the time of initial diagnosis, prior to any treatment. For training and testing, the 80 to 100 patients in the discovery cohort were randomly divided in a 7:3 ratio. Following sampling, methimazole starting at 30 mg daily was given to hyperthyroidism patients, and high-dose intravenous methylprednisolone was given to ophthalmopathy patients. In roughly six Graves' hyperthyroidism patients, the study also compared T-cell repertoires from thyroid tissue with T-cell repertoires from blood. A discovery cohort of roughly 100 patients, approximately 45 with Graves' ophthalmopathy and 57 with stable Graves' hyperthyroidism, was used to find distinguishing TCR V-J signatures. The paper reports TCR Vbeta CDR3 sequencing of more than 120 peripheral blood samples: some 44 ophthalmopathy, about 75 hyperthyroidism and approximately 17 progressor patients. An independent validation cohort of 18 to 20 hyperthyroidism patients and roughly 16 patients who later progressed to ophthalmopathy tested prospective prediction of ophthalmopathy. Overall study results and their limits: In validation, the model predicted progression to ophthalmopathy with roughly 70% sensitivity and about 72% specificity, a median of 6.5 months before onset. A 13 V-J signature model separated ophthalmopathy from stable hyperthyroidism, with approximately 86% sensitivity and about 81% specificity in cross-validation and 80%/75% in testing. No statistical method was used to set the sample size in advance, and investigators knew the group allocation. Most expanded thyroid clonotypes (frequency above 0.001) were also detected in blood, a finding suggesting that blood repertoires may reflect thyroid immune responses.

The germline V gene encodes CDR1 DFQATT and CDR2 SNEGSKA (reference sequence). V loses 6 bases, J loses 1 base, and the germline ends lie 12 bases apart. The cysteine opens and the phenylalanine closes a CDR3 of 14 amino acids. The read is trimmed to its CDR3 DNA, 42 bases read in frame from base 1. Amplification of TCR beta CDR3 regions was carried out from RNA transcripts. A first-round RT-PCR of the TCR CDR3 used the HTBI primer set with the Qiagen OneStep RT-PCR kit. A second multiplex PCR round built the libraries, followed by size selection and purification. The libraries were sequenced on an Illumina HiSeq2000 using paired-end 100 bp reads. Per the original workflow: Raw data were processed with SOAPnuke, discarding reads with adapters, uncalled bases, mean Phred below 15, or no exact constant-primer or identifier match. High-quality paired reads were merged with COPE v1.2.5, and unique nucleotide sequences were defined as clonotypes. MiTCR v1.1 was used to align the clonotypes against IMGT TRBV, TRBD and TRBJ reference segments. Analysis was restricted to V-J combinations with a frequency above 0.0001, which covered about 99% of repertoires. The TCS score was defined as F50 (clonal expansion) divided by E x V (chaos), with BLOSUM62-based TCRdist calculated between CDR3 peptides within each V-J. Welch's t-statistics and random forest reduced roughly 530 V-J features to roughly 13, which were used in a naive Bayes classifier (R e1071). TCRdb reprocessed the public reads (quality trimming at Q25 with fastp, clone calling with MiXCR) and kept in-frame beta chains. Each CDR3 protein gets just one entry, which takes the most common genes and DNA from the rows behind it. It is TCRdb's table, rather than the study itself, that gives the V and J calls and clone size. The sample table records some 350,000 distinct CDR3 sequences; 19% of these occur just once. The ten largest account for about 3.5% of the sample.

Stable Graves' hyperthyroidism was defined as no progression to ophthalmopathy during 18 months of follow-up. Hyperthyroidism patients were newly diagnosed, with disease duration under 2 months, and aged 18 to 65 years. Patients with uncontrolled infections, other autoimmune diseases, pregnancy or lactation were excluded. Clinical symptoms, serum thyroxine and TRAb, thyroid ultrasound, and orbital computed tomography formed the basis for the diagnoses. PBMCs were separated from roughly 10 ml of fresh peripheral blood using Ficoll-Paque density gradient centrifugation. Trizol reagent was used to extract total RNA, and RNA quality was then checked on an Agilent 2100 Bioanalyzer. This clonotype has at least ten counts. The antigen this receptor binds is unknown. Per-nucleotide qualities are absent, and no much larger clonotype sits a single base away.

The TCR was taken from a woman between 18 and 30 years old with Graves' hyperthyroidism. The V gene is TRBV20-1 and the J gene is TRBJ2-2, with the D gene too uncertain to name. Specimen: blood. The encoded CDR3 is CSAGGRVNTGELFF. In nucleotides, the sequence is TGCAGTGCAGGCGGTAGGGTGAACACCGGGGAGCTGTTTTTT.